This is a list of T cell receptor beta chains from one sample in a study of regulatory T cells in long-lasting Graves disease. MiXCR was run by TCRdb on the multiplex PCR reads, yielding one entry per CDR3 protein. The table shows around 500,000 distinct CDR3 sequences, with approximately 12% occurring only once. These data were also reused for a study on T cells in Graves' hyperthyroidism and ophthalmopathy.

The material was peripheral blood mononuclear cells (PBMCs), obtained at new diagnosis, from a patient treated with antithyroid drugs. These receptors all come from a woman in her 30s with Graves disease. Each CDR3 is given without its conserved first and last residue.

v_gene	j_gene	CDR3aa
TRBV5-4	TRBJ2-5	ASSLGLTSDQETQY
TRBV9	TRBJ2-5	ASSTRDRGWETQY
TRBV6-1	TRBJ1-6	ASSLSRGGNSPLH
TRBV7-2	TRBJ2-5	ASSLLRNSGILLGRETQY
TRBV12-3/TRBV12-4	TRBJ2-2	ASSAGTSGRDTGELF
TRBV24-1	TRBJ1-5	ATSGQADQPQH
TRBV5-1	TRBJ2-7	ASSLDGSPGPYEQY
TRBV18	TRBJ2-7	ASSRDSTYEQY
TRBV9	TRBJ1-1	ASSVARGEGAEAF
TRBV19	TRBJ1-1	ASSPDRDNTEAF
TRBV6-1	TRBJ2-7	ASRGDGDNEQY
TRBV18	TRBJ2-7	ASSPYGQGDEQY
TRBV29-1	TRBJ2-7	SVSISPTPLYEQY
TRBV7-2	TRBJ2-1	ASSSPGGNYNEQF
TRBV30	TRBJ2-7	ASKRAVPSYEQY
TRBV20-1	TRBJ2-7	SADDRRELYEQY
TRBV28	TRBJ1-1	ASSSPRQGNTEAF
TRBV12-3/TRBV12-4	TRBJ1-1	ASSKQLNTEAF
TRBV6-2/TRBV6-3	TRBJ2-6	ASSYYIGGSGANVLT
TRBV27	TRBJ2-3	ATKILGLAGAADTQY
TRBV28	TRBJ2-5	ASSFGVQETQY
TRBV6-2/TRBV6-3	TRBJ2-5	ASSTSGILETQY
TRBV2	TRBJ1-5	AGGQINQPQH
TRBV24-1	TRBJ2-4	ATSDTAGGRSGIQY
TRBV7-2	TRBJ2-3	ASSSTGRADTQY
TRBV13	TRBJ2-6	ASSLVAQGTGGTGANVLT